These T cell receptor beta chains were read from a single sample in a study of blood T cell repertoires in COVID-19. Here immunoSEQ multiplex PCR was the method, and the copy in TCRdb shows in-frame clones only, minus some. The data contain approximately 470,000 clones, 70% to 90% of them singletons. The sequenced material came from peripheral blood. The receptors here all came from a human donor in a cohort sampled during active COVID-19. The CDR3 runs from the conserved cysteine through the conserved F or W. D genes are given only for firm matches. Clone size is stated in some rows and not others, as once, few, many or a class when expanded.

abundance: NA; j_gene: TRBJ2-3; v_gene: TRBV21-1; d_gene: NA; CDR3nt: TGTGCCAGCAGCAAAGAATCCGGACAAAGCACAGATACGCAGTATTTT; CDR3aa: CASSKESGQSTDTQYF
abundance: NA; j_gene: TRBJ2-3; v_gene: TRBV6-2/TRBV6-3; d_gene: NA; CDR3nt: TGTGCCAGCAGTTACCTGACTAACACAGATACGCAGTATTTT; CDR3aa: CASSYLTNTDTQYF
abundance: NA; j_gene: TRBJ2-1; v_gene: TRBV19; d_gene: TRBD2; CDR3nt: TGTGCCAGTAAAAGCGGGATATACAATGAGCAGTTCTTC; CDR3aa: CASKSGIYNEQFF
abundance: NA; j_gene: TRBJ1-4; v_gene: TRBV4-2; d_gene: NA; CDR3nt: TGTGCCAGCAGCCTAGACCGGGTTGGTGAAAAACTGTTTTTT; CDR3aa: CASSLDRVGEKLFF
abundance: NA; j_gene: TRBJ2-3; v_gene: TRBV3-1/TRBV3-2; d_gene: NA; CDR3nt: TGTGCCAGCAGCCAAGTCCCGAGACTAGTTGGAGATACGCAGTATTTT; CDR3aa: CASSQVPRLVGDTQYF
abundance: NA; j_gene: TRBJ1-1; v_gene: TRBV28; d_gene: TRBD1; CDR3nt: TGTGCCAGCAGTTCGGGGGACAGGGGGAACACTGAAGCTTTCTTT; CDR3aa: CASSSGDRGNTEAFF
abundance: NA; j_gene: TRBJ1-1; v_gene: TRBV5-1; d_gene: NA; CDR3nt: TGCGCCAGCAGCTTGGTTCCCCGGGTCTCTAGTGAAGCTTTCTTT; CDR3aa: CASSLVPRVSSEAFF
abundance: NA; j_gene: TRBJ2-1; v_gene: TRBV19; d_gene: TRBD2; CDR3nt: TGTGCCAGTAGTATTGAGAGGCGGGGGAGGAGGCGAGATGAGCAGTTCTTC; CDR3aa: CASSIERRGRRRDEQFF
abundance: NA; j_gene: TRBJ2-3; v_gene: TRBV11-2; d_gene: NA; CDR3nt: TGTGCCAGCAGCTCCCCGGGAAGTGGTACGCAGTATTTT; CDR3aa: CASSSPGSGTQYF
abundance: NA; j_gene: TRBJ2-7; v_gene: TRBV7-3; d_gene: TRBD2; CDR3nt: TGTGCCAGCAGCCCTACTAGCGACGGGCACGAGCAGTACTTC; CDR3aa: CASSPTSDGHEQYF
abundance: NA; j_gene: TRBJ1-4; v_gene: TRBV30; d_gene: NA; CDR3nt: TGTGCCTGGAGTCAAGGGCTGGGGCATAATGAAAAACTGTTTTTT; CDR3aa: CAWSQGLGHNEKLFF
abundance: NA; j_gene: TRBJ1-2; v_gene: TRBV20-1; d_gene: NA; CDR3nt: TGCAGTGCTAGTAAGCCAGGGGCACGTGGCTACACCTTC; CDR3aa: CSASKPGARGYTF
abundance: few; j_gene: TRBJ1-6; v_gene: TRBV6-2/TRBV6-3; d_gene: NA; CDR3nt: TGTGCCAGCAGTTACAACAGGAGGGACTCACCCCTCCACTTT; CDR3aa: CASSYNRRDSPLHF
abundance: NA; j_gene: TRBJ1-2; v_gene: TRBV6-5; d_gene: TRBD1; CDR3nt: TGTGCCAGCAGTTATACCCCGGGACAGGGCTATGGCTACACCTTC; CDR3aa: CASSYTPGQGYGYTF
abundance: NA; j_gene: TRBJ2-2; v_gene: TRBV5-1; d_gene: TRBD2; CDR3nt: TGCGCCAGCAGTTTGGCAAGCGGGAGGGACACCGGGGAGCTGTTTTTT; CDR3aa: CASSLASGRDTGELFF
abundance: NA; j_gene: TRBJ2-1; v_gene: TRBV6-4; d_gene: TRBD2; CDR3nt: TGTGCCAGCAGTGACTCGAGGACTAGCGGGACGGGTGAGCAGTTCTTC; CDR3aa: CASSDSRTSGTGEQFF
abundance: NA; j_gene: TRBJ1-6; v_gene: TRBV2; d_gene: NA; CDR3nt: TGTGCCAGCACCCCGAAAGGGATCTTTGGCAGGGGTAGTTCACCCCTCCACTTT; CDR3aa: CASTPKGIFGRGSSPLHF
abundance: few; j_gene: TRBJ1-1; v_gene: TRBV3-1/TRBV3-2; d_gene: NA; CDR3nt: TGTGCCAGCAGCCAAGAAGGAGGTCGTGGCACTGAAGCTTTCTTT; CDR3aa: CASSQEGGRGTEAFF
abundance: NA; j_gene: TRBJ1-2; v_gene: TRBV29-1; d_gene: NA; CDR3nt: TGCAGCGTTGAAGTGGAGACAGACTATGGCTACACCTTC; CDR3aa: CSVEVETDYGYTF
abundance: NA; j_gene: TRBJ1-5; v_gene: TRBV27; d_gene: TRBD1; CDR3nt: TGTGCCAGCAAACCTTTCGGGACAGGGGGTAGCAATCAGCCCCAGCATTTT; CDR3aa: CASKPFGTGGSNQPQHF
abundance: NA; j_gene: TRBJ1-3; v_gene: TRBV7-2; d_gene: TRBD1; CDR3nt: TGTGCCAGCAGCTTCACAGGGGGCTCTGGAAACACCATATATTTT; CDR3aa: CASSFTGGSGNTIYF
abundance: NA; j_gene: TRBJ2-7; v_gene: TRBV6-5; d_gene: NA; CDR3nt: TGTGCCAGCAGCCGTCCCGGAGGGGGGGGCCAGTACTTC; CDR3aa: CASSRPGGGGQYF
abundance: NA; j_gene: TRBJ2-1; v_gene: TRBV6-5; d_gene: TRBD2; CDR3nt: TGTGCCAGCACCGAAAGCGGGGGCCTCTACAATGAGCAGTTCTTC; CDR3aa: CASTESGGLYNEQFF
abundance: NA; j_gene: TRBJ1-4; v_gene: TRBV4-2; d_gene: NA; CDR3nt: TGTGCCAGCAGCCAAGAGTCAGGGTTTTTAACTAATGAAAAACTGTTTTTT; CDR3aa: CASSQESGFLTNEKLFF
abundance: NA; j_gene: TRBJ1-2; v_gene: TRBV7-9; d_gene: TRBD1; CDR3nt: TGTGCCAGCAGCTCGGACAGGGCCTATGGCTACACCTTC; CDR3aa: CASSSDRAYGYTF
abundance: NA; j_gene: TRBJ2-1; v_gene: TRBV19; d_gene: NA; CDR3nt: TGTGCCAGTTCGCGGGGTGAGGGTAGTGAGCAGTTCTTC; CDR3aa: CASSRGEGSEQFF
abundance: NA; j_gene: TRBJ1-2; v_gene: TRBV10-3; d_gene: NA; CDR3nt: TGTGCCATCAGTCCTGGGGGGGGGAACTATGGCTACACCTTC; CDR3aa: CAISPGGGNYGYTF
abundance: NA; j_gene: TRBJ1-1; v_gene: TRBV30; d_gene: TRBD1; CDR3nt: TGTGCCTGGAGTAGGACAGGGTGGCTCCCTGAAGCTTTCTTT; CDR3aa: CAWSRTGWLPEAFF
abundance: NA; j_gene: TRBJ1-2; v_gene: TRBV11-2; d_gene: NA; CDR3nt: TGTGCCAGCAGCTTAGATAGACAACTTGGGCGCGGCTACACCTTC; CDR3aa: CASSLDRQLGRGYTF
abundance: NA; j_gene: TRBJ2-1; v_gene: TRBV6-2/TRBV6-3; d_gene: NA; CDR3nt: TGTGCCAGCAGTTACTCATACAACTACAATGAGCAGTTCTTC; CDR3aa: CASSYSYNYNEQFF
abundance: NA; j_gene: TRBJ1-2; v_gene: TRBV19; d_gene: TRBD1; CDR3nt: TGTGCCAGTAGATCAACAGGGGCCCCTTTAAGTAACTATGGCTACACCTTC; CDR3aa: CASRSTGAPLSNYGYTF